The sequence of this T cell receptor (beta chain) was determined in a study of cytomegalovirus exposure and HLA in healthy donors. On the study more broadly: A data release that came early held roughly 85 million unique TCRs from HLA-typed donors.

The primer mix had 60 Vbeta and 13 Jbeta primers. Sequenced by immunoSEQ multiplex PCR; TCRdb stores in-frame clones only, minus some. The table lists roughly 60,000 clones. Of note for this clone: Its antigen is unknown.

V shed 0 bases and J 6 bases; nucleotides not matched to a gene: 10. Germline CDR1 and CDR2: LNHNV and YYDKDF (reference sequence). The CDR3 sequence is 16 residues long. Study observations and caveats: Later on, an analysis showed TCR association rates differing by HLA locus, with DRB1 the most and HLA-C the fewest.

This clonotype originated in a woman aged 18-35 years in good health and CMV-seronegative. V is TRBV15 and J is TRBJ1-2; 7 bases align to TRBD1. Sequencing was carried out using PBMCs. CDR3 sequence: CATSREGGSLQDGYTF. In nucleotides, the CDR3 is TGTGCCACCAGCAGAGAAGGGGGCAGCCTTCAGGATGGCTACACCTTC.